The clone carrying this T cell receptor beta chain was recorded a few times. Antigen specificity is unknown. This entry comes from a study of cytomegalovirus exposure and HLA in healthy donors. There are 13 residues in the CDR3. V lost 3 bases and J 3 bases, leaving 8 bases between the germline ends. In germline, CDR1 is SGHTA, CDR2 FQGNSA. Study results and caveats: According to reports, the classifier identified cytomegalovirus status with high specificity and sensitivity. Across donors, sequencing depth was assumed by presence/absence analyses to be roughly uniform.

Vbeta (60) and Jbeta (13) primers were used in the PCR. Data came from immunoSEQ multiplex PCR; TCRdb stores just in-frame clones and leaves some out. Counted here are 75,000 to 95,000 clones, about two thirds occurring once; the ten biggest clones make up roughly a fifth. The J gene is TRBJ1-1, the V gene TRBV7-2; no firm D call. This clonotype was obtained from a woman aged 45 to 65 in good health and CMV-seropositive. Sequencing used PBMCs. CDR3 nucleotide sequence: TGTGCCAGCAGCTTTGGGGAGGACACTGAAGCTTTCTTT. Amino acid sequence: CASSFGEDTEAFF.